The 19 T cell receptor beta chains below come from one sample, sequenced in a study of vaccination effects on CD4 cells after COVID-19 (dated by TCRdb to 2022 to 2024). The receptor library was made with the immunoSEQ multiplex PCR assay. Not all clones reach the TCRdb copy of this immuneACCESS table, which keeps in-frame sequences only. Checked studies attribute under half of the gap to unresolved V genes and leave the rest unexplained. The sample table shows some 28,000 clones, and 65% are seen once. The top ten clonotypes cover almost 10% of the sample. Antigen specificity for these receptors is unknown. After less than 13 days of culture, CD4+ T cells were isolated with the EasySep CD4+ T cell isolation kit. The sequencing here drew on CD4+ T cells from PBMCs cultured without peptide, taken before COVID-19 vaccination. The receptors come from a human donor who received a COVID-19 vaccine.

The rearrangement links TRBV19 to TRBJ1-2; the match to TRBD1 covers 7 bases. The CDR3 spans 12 residues. V trimming: 5 bases; J trimming: 8 bases; junction bases outside the gene matches: 5. Looked up from germline, CDR1 is LNHDA and CDR2 is SQIVND (reference sequence). The DNA of the CDR3 is TGTGCCAGTAGTCCACAGGGGAAGGGCTACACCTTC. This sequence encodes CASSPQGKGYTF.

The V gene is TRBV12-3 or TRBV12-4, the J gene TRBJ2-4, with 7 bases that match TRBD2. V was pared by 7 bases and J by 6 bases, with 6 bases of the junction left unmatched. The CDR3 has 13 residues. The CDR3 sequence: CASTQGGGNIQYF. Written as DNA, the CDR3 is TGTGCCAGCACCCAAGGCGGGGGAAACATTCAGTACTTC.

The J gene is TRBJ1-2, the V gene TRBV12-3 or TRBV12-4; D is ambiguous. V was trimmed by 3 bases and J by 3 bases, leaving 2 bases between them. The CDR3 consists of 11 residues. This chain's CDR3 is CASSLDYGYTF. The CDR3 DNA follows: TGTGCCAGCAGTTTGGACTATGGCTACACCTTC.

The V gene is TRBV3-1 (or the pseudogene TRBV3-2), the J gene TRBJ2-7; D remains ambiguous. The CDR3 length is 11 residues. Trimming removed 5 bases from V and 4 bases from J, with 6 bases in between. Germline V lookup: CDR1 LGHDT, CDR2 YNNKEL (reference sequence). CDR3: CASSYAYEQYF. In nucleotides, the CDR3 is TGTGCCAGCAGCTACGCGTACGAGCAGTACTTC.

The chain links TRBV30 to TRBJ1-5, with 9 bases fitting TRBD1. The CDR3 is 17 amino acids. V lost 5 bases to trimming and J lost 0 bases; unmatched junction nucleotides: 11. CDR1 GTSNPN and CDR2 SVGIG come from the germline V gene (reference sequence). The CDR3 region is CAWSRDRVRNSNQPQHF. The CDR3 DNA follows: TGTGCCTGGTCCCGGGACAGGGTACGGAATAGCAATCAGCCCCAGCATTTT. Looking up the rest from reference TRBV30 and TRBJ1-5 gives the full variable domain: SQTIHQWPATLVQPVGSPLSLECTVEGTSNPNLYWYRQAAGRGLQLLFYSVGIGQISSEVPQNLSASRPQDRQFILSSKKLLLSDSGFYLCAWSRDRVRNSNQPQHFGDGTRLSIL.

This clone occurred a few times. V usage is TRBV19 and J usage is TRBJ1-2, with 8 bases matching TRBD1. This CDR3 is 15 amino acids long. V dropped 1 base and J dropped 3; count of bases not matched to a gene: 4. Germline V gives CDR1 LNHDA, CDR2 SQIVND (reference sequence). The CDR3 sequence is CASSIGQGAYYGYTF. The CDR3 nucleotides are TGTGCCAGTAGTATAGGCCAGGGGGCCTACTATGGCTACACCTTC.

This sequence joins TRBV14 and TRBJ2-7; D remains unclear. V dropped 1 base and J dropped 2 bases, with 3 bases sitting between them. Germline V gene sequence: CDR1 SGHDN, CDR2 FVKESK. The CDR3 runs to 12 residues. CDR3 sequence (DNA): TGTGCCAGCAGCCAAGGGACCTACGAGCAGTACTTC. It translates to CASSQGTYEQYF.

This clone was picked up one time. The rearrangement links TRBV12-3 or TRBV12-4 to TRBJ2-7; a possible D gene is TRBD1 (6 bases). The CDR3 has 13 amino acids. Deletions cut 2 bases from V and 3 bases from J, with 8 bases between. This CDR3 is CASSLRGSYEQYF. The CDR3, as DNA: TGTGCCAGCAGTTTAAGGGGGAGCTACGAGCAGTACTTC.

The J gene is TRBJ2-5, the V gene TRBV19; 8 nucleotides agree with TRBD1. Trimming at V came to 6 bases and at J to 2 bases, leaving 2 bases not matched to a gene. CDR3 length: 13 amino acids. From germline, CDR1 is LNHDA and CDR2 SQIVND (reference sequence). CDR3 in amino acids: CASSTGGQETQYF. In DNA, the CDR3 is TGTGCCAGTAGCACAGGGGGGCAAGAGACCCAGTACTTC. Filled out from reference TRBV19 and TRBJ2-5, the complete variable domain reads DGGITQSPKYLFRKEGQNVTLSCEQNLNHDAMYWYRQDPGQGLRLIYYSQIVNDFQKGDIAEGYSVSREKKESFPLTVTSAQKNPTAFYLCASSTGGQETQYFGPGTRLLVL.

The CDR3 sequence: CASSLDLYTEAFF. DNA of the CDR3: TGTGCCAGCAGCTTAGATCTATACACTGAAGCTTTCTTT. This sequence joins TRBV7-2 and TRBJ1-1, with D uncertain. Trimming shortened V by 1 base and J by 3 bases, and 6 bases separated the two germline ends. This CDR3 is 13 amino acids long. The germline V gene has CDR1 SGHTA and CDR2 FQGNSA.

Only a few counts were recorded for this clone. The chain joins TRBV29-1 to TRBJ2-7; tentatively, D is TRBD1 (5 bases). Germline CDR1 is SQVTM and CDR2 is ANQGSEA. CDR3 length: 12 residues. Trimming left V 7 bases short and J 2 bases short, with 12 bases between. CDR3 DNA sequence: TGCAGCGCTCCACAGGCTACCTACGAGCAGTACTTC. This encodes CSAPQATYEQYF.

The gene calls are TRBV6-5 and TRBJ1-3; 7 bases match TRBD1. Per germline, CDR1 MNHEY and CDR2 SVGAGI. Trimming took 8 bases from V and 8 from J; bases not matched to a gene: 9. There are 13 residues in the CDR3. In nucleotides, the CDR3 is TGTGCCAGCCGGGACAGCTACCTGGACACCATATATTTT. This encodes CASRDSYLDTIYF.

This clone was seen a single time. The chain has TRBV9 and TRBJ1-6, with 10 bases lining up with TRBD1. V dropped 3 bases and J dropped 5; count of bases not matched to a gene: 2. The germline gives CDR1 SGDLS, CDR2 YYNGEE. The CDR3 is made up of 15 amino acids. CDR3 DNA: TGTGCCAGCAGCGCGGACAGGGGGAATAATTCACCCCTCCACTTT. This sequence encodes CASSADRGNNSPLHF.

A few counts support this clone. The genes are TRBV20-1 and TRBJ1-2; D gene uncertain. The germline V gene has CDR1 DFQATT and CDR2 SNEGSKA (reference sequence). This CDR3 is 10 amino acids long. V gave up 5 bases and J gave up 2 bases, with 3 bases separating them. Here the CDR3 reads CSAPNYGYTF. The CDR3, as DNA: TGCAGTGCTCCCAACTATGGCTACACCTTC.

This clone has more than one count but fewer than ten. CDR3 coding DNA: TGTGCCAGCAGTCTCCATCAGAGTTCACCCCTCCACTTT. It translates to CASSLHQSSPLHF. The genes are TRBV12-3 or TRBV12-4 and TRBJ1-6; D ambiguous. Deletions cut 5 bases from V and 9 bases from J, with 11 bases between. This CDR3 has 13 amino acids.

The J gene is TRBJ2-3, the V gene TRBV5-1, with D perhaps matching TRBD2 (6 bases). V lost 0 bases and J 3 bases, leaving 11 bases between the germline ends. The length of the CDR3 is 15 residues. From germline, CDR1 is SGHRS and CDR2 YFSETQ. CDR3 sequence reads: CASSLGGVGTDTQYF. In nucleotides, the CDR3 is TGCGCCAGCAGCTTGGGCGGGGTAGGGACAGATACGCAGTATTTT.

This clone occurred a few times. The chain is built from TRBV6-5 and TRBJ1-1; possibly TRBD1 for D (6 bases). Trimming cost V 2 bases and J 5 bases, with 15 bases left between them. CDR1 and CDR2 from the germline V gene are MNHEY and SVGAGI. The CDR3 consists of 15 residues. The CDR3 DNA sequence: TGTGCCAGCAGTTACCCTAAGAGGGGGGTGACTGAAGCTTTCTTT. Residues: CASSYPKRGVTEAFF.

This clone occurred a few times. In DNA, the CDR3 is TGTGCCAGCAGCCGGACAGGGGCCGGAGAAAAACTGTTTTTT. It translates to CASSRTGAGEKLFF. The rearrangement links TRBV6-5 to TRBJ1-4, with 9 bases identical to TRBD1. V shed 6 bases and J 8 bases; nucleotides not matched to a gene: 7. The CDR3 is made up of 14 amino acids. Germline V CDR1 and CDR2: MNHEY, SVGAGI.

This chain links TRBV9 with TRBJ1-1, with TRBD1 matching 7 bases. The length of the CDR3 is 18 residues. V lost 3 bases, J lost 5 bases, and 19 bases stayed unmatched. Germline CDR1 and CDR2: SGDLS and YYNGEE. CDR3 amino acids: CASSAYNRGSLGATEAFF. The CDR3 DNA follows: TGTGCCAGCAGCGCGTACAACAGGGGATCGTTGGGGGCGACTGAAGCTTTCTTT.